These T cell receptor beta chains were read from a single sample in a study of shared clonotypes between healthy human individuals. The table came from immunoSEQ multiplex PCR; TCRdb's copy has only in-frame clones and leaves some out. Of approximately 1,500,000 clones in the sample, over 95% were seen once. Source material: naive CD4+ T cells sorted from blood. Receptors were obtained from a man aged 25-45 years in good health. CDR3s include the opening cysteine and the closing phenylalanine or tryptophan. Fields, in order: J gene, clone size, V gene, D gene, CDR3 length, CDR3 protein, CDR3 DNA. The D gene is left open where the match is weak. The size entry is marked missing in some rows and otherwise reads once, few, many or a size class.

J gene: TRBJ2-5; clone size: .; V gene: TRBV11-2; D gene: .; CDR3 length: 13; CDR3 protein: CASSLGGEETQYF; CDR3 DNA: TGTGCCAGCAGCTTAGGGGGAGAAGAGACCCAGTACTTC
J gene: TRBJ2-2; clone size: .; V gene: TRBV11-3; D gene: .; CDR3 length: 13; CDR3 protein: CASSLSGPGELFF; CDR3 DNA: TGTGCCAGCAGCTTAAGCGGTCCCGGGGAGCTGTTTTTT
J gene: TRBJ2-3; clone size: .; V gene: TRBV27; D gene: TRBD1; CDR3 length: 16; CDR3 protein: CASRTSGTGRTDTQYF; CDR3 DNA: TGTGCCAGCAGGACATCCGGGACAGGGCGCACAGATACGCAGTATTTT
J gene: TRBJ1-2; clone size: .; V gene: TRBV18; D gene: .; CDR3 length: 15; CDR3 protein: CASSPTDYSMEGYTF; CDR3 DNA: TGTGCCAGCTCACCGACGGACTATTCTATGGAGGGCTACACCTTC
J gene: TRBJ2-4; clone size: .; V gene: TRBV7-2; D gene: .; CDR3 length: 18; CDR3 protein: CASSPLPRGSKAKNIQYF; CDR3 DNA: TGTGCCAGCAGCCCGCTACCTCGGGGTAGCAAAGCCAAAAACATTCAGTACTTC
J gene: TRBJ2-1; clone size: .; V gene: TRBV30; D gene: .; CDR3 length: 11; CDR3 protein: CAWSPVEDQFF; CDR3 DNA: TGTGCCTGGAGTCCTGTAGAGGATCAGTTCTTC
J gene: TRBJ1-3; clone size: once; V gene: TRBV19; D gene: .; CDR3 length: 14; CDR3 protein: CASIGEETGNTIYF; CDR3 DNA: TGTGCCAGTATTGGAGAAGAGACTGGAAACACCATATATTTT
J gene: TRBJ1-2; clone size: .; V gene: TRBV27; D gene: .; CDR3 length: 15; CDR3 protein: CASSLVWGRDYGYTF; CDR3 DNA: TGTGCCAGCAGTTTAGTTTGGGGGCGCGACTATGGCTACACCTTC
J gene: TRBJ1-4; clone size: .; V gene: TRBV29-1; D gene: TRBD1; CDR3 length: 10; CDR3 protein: CSVQDRELFF; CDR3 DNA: TGCAGCGTTCAAGACAGGGAACTGTTTTTT
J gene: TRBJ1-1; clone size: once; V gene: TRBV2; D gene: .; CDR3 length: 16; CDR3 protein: CASERFPGMGDTEAFF; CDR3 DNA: TGTGCCAGCGAGAGATTTCCAGGGATGGGGGACACTGAAGCTTTCTTT
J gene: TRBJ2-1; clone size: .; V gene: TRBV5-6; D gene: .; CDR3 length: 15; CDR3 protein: CASSLGTVSYNEQFF; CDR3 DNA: TGTGCCAGCAGCTTGGGGACAGTCTCCTACAATGAGCAGTTCTTC